This record covers a single T cell receptor (beta chain). Its antigen is not yet known. No quality values exist for individual bases; no much larger clone is one base distant. The data originate from a study of memory CD8 T cells in hepatitis C reinfection (dated by TCRdb to the late 2010s). Study-wide context: Of the five donors, three spontaneously resolved two consecutive HCV infections, and two cleared a primary infection but developed chronic infection after reinfection. A case counted as HCV reinfection when an HCV RNA test came back positive after two negative tests taken at least 60 days apart. Peak reinfection samples were taken from 3 to 8 weeks after reinfection was detected. Across an HCV reinfection episode in five donors, the study followed the TCR beta repertoire of virus-specific CD8 T cells over time. Between 2009 and 2012, about 5 reinfection cases that had stored pre-reinfection samples were identified. In the reinfection study, participants who had previously resolved an HCV infection were followed up every 3 months. Previously published longitudinal data on tetramer+ CD8 T cell frequency were used to select the peak reinfection time point.

The library relied on the immunoSEQ multiplex PCR assay. Genomic DNA was extracted from the sorted cells, and Adaptive Biotechnologies' automated high-throughput method was used to sequence the TCR beta V, D and J regions. CDR3 regions were amplified with a two-step, bias-controlled multiplex PCR. Amplified TCR beta libraries were sequenced on an Illumina instrument. Per the authors' processing: Demultiplexed reads were processed to lower amplification and sequencing bias, and the IMGT database was used to assign CDR3 sequences to gene families. ImmunoSEQ software version 2.0 was used to analyze repertoire data. Clonotype lists were filtered to remove out-of-frame sequences as well as sequences containing stop codons in the CDR3. Clonotypes with a frequency below 0.01% were excluded because such clonotypes corresponded to less than one cell. Richness was computed as observed richness divided by input cell number, and evenness as Shannon entropy divided by log observed richness. Repertoire diversity and the similarity between time points were measured using Simpson diversity and Morisita-Horn overlap indices. Clonotypes were categorized as dominant (>1%), sub-dominant (0.5-0.99%), low abundance (0.1-0.49%) or lowest abundance (<0.1%). A germline index was calculated as total CDR3 length minus total nucleotide additions, divided by total CDR3 length. As stored in TCRdb, this immuneACCESS dataset retains in-frame rearrangements with V and J assigned. A fraction of the clones does not appear; measured against another copy, unresolved V genes explain less than half of the discrepancy, and the remainder lacks a known reason. The D gene and trimming were derived from the DNA, and the V and J assignments and clone size from that table. This sample gives about 45,000 clones in total; roughly 88% of them show up just once. 1% to 1.5% of the sample is taken by the ten largest.

The investigation overall reported the following: Because the study included only a few donors, definitive conclusions about public clonotypes linked to secondary clearance could not be reached.

What the time point label conveys for this sample: peak reinfection, 3 to 8 weeks after reinfection detection. The sorted cells were sequenced directly ex vivo, without any in vitro expansion ahead of TCR sequencing. The donors, who were people who inject drugs, were enrolled in the Montreal Acute Hepatitis C Cohort Study (HEPCO) in Canada. Total naive CD8 T cells, sorted as viable CD3+ CD8+ CD45RO-, came from two donors at all three reinfection time points as controls. Before sorting, cryopreserved peripheral blood mononuclear cells were thawed and used as the source for purifying CD8 T cells. The MACS CD8+ T cell Isolation Kit was used to enrich CD8 T cells through negative selection. Cells were sorted on a BD FACSAria II sorter running FACSDiva software, and FlowJo was used to analyze the data. Sequenced input: naive CD8+ T cells sorted from blood. The cell subset or site label, read with the paper, signifies: total naive CD8+CD45RO- T cells. The source is a man between 18 and 29 years old with hepatitis C virus infection.

For the CDR3, the sequence is CAWSVGAGGPADTQYF. The DNA is as follows: TGTGCCTGGAGTGTGGGAGCGGGGGGGCCCGCAGATACGCAGTATTTT. The V and J genes are TRBV30 and TRBJ2-3, and 10 junction bases match TRBD2. The CDR3 goes from the cysteine to the phenylalanine over 16 residues. Only the CDR3 part of the read is kept: 48 bases, read in frame from the first base. The germline V gene (reference sequence) supplies CDR1 GTSNPN and CDR2 SVGIG. V ends up 0 bases short and J 4 bases short, with an unmatched junction base count of 7.